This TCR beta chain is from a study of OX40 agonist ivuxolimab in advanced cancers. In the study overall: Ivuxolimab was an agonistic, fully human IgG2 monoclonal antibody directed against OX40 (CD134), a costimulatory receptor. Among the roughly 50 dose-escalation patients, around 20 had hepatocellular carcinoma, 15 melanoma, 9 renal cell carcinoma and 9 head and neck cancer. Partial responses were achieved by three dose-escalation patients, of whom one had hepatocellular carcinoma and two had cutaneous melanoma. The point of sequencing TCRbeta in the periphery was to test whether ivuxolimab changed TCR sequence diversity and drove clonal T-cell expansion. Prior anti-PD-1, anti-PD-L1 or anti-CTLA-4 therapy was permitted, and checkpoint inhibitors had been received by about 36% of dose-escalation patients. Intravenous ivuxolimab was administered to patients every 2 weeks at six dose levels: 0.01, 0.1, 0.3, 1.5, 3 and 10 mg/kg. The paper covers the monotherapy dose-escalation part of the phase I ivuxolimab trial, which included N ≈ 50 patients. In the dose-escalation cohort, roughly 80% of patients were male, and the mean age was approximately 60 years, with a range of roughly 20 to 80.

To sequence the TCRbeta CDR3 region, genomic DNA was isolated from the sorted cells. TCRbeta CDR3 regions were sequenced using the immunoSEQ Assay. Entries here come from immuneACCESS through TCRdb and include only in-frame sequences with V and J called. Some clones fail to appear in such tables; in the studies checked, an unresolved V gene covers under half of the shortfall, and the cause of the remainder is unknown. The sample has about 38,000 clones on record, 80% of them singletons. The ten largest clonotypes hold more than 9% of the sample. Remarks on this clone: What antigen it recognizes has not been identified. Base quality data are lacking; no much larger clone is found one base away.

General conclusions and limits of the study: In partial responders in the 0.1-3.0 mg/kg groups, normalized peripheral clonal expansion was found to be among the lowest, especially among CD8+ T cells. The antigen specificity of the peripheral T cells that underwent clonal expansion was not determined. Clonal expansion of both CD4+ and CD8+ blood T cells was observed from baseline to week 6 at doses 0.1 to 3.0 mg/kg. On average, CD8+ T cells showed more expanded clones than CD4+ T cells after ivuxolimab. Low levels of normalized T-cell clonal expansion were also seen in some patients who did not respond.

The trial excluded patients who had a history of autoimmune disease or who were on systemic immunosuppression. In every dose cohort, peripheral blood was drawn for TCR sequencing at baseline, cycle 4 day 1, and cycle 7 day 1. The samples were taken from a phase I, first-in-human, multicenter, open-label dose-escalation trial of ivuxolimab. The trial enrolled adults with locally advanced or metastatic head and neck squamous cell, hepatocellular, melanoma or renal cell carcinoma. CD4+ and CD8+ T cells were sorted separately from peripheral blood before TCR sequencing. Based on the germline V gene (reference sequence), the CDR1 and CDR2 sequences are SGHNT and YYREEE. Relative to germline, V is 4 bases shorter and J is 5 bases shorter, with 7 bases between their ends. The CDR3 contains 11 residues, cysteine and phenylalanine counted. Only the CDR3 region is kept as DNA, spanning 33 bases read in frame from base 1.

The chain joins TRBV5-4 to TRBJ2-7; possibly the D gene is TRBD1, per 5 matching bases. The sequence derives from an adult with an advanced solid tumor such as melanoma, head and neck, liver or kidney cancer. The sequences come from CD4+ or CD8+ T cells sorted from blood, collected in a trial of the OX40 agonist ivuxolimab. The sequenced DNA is TGTGCCAGCAGCCAGGGCGACGAGCAGTACTTC. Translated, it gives CASSQGDEQYF.